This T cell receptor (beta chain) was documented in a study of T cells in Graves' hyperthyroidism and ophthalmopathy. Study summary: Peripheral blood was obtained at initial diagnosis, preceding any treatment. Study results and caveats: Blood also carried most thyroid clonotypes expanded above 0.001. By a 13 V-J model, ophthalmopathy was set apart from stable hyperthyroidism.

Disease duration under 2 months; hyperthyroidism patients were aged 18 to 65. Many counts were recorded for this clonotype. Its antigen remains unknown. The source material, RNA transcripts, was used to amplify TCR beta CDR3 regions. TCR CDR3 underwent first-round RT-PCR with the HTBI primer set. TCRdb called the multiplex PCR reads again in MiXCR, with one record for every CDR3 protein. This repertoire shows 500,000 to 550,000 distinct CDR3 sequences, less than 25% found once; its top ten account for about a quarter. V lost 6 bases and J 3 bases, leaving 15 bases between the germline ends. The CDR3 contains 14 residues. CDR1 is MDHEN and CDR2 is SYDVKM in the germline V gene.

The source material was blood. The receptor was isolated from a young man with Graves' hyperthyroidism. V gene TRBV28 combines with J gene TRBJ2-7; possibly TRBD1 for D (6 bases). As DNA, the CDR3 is TGTGCCAGCAGGTCCGGGGACAACTACTACGAGCAGTACTTC. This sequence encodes CASRSGDNYYEQYF.